Following are 10 T cell receptor beta chains from one sample sequenced in a study of blood T cell repertoires in COVID-19. Method: immunoSEQ multiplex PCR; TCRdb's copy keeps in-frame clones and lacks some. The repertoire has 250,000 or so clones, roughly 80% of them found once; the top ten carry roughly 3.1%. Sequencing used PBMCs or T cells enriched from blood (not recorded which). The receptors here all came from a man in his fifties or sixties who had recovered from COVID-19.

This clone has just a few counts. The chain joins TRBV19 to TRBJ2-5, with 14 bases matching TRBD2. This CDR3 is 17 amino acids long. V gave up 4 bases and J gave up 2 bases; unmatched junction bases: 6. Germline lookup yields CDR1 LNHDA and CDR2 SQIVND (reference sequence). Here the CDR3 DNA reads TGTGCCAGTAGTACCCGGACTAGCGGGAGGTTTCAAGAGACCCAGTACTTC. It translates to CASSTRTSGRFQETQYF.

The chain uses TRBV19 and TRBJ2-4; TRBD2 matches at 10 bases. With V trimmed by 6 bases and J by 9 bases, 11 bases remained unmatched. There are 15 residues in the CDR3. The germline V gene encodes CDR1 LNHDA and CDR2 SQIVND (reference sequence). The DNA for the CDR3 is TGTGCCAGTAGCCTAGAGTTAGCGGGAGGCGGCATTCAGTACTTC. Protein product: CASSLELAGGGIQYF.

The CDR3 reads CATSDSSNRAYNEQFF. As DNA, the CDR3 is TGTGCCACCAGTGATTCTAGTAACAGGGCGTACAATGAGCAGTTCTTC. The chain couples TRBV24-1 to TRBJ2-1; D might be TRBD1 (6 bases). Germline V gene data show CDR1 as KGHDR and CDR2 as SFDVKD. There are 16 residues in the CDR3. The ends were cut back, 2 bases at V and 4 bases at J, with 14 bases in the middle.

The V and J genes are TRBV6-4 and TRBJ2-3, with a weak D call TRBD1 (5 bases). Trimming took off 0 bases at V and 5 bases at J, with 9 bases between the two ends. This CDR3 spans 14 amino acids. Germline values: CDR1 MRHNA, CDR2 SNTAGT. CDR3 region: CASSDSLTGDTQYF. As DNA, the CDR3 is TGTGCCAGCAGTGACTCCCTAACAGGAGATACGCAGTATTTT.

The chain recombines TRBV3-1 (or the pseudogene TRBV3-2) with TRBJ1-5; 8 bases match TRBD1. Germline V gene sequence: CDR1 LGHDT, CDR2 YNNKEL (reference sequence). V lost 3 bases to trimming and J lost 7 bases; unmatched junction nucleotides: 5. The CDR3 consists of 14 residues. For the CDR3, the DNA is TGTGCCAGCAGCCATTCAGGGGGCCAGCAGCCCCAGCATTTT. Its protein product is CASSHSGGQQPQHF.

This chain connects TRBV19 to TRBJ2-3; D gene uncertain. The CDR3 has 11 amino acids. The germline V gene encodes CDR1 LNHDA and CDR2 SQIVND (reference sequence). Trimming shortened V by 4 bases and J by 8 bases, and 7 bases separated the two germline ends. CDR3 bases: TGTGCCAGTAGTAACCTCGGTACGCAGTATTTT. It codes for CASSNLGTQYF.

This clone has a handful of counts. This chain joins TRBV5-4 and TRBJ2-7; tentatively, D is TRBD1 (5 bases). The CDR3 totals 15 residues. The germline gives CDR1 SGHNT, CDR2 YYREEE (reference sequence). V was clipped by 4 bases and J by 5 bases, with 19 bases between them. Here the CDR3 DNA reads TGTGCCAGCAGCATACCGGACACCCAGGGCCACGAGCAGTACTTC. It yields the protein CASSIPDTQGHEQYF.

This clone came up once. The chain joins TRBV23-1 to TRBJ1-5, with D perhaps matching TRBD1 (6 bases). TRBV23-1 belongs to the ORF category, with a function that is uncertain. The CDR3 is 15 residues long. Trimming stripped 8 bases from V and 3 bases from J, with 17 bases between. The CDR3 sequence: CASHKGQKSNQPQHF. The CDR3 bases are TGCGCCAGCCATAAAGGACAGAAATCCAATCAGCCCCAGCATTTT.

V and J are TRBV19 and TRBJ2-2, with 7 nucleotides matching TRBD2. V lost 8 bases, J lost 2 bases, and 5 bases stayed unmatched. Germline V gene data show CDR1 as LNHDA and CDR2 as SQIVND (reference sequence). This CDR3 is 14 amino acids long. CDR3 residues: CASRRDYNTGELFF. CDR3 DNA sequence: TGTGCCAGTCGTAGGGACTACAACACCGGGGAGCTGTTTTTT.

The rearrangement links TRBV10-3 to TRBJ1-1; 11 nucleotides agree with TRBD1. The germline V gene encodes CDR1 ENHRY and CDR2 SYGVKD. V lost 5 bases to trimming and J lost 2 bases; unmatched junction nucleotides: 4. The CDR3 totals 15 residues. DNA for the CDR3: TGTGCCATCAGTACCGGGACAGGGGGAAACACTGAAGCTTTCTTT. This sequence encodes CAISTGTGGNTEAFF.